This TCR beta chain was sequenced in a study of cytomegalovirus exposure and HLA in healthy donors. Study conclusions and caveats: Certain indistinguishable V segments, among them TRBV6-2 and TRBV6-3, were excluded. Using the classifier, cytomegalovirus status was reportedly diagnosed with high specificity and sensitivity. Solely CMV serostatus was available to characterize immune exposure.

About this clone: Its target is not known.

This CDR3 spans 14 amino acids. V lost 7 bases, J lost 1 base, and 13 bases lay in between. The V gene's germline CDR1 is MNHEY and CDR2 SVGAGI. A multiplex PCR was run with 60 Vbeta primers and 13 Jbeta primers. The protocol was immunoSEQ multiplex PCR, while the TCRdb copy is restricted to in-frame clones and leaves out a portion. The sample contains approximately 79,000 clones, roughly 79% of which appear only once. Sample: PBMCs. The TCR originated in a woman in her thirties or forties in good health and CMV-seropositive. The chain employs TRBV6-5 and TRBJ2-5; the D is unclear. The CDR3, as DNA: TGTGCCAGCAAGAAAGTTATACTCCAAGAGACCCAGTACTTC. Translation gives CASKKVILQETQYF.